This TCR beta chain was captured in a study of T cells after yellow fever vaccination. Study details: Any fraction with a low cell number was prepared using SMART-Seq v4 Ultra Low Input.

The germline CDR1 and CDR2 sequences are MGHDK and SYGVNS. The CDR3 is made up of 14 amino acids. V was clipped by 6 bases and J by 6 bases, with 14 bases between them. 5'RACE template switching produced TCR cDNA carrying a universal primer site and UMIs. TCRdb redid the calling of the 5' RACE reads with MiXCR, one entry per CDR3 protein. The data hold roughly 120,000 distinct CDR3 sequences, with 7.4% observed a single time. The study, taken as a whole, reports: Clonotypes appearing in both CD4 and CD8 compartments existed, and their share was small.

A note on this clonotype: The antigen remains unidentified. Given a much more abundant clone one base away, this may be a read error.

Sequences were derived from CD4+ T cells sorted from PBMCs, sampled around 10 days after the first yellow fever vaccination. The TCR originated in a man between 18 and 29 years old who received the YFV17D yellow fever vaccine. The chain uses TRBV25-1 and TRBJ2-2; TRBD1 is a possible D gene (5 bases). The CDR3 loop reads CASSFAGSAGELFF. CDR3 DNA: TGTGCCAGCAGCTTCGCAGGGTCTGCCGGGGAGCTGTTTTTT.